Ten or more counts support the clone carrying this T cell receptor (beta chain). What it recognizes is unknown. The sample comes from a study of metastatic and nonmetastatic thyroid tumors. Whole-study context: Where malignant and benign thyroid patients were concerned, repertoires were compared across blood and tumor or nodule tissue.

The entire patient cohort was treatment-naive prior to thyroid surgery. TCRdb re-called clones via MiXCR from the PCR reads. The table includes roughly 34,000 clones, approximately 16% detected once. Study results and limitations: It was reportedly found that TCR beta diversity was significantly higher in malignant thyroid tumors than in benign nodules, a difference seen in both blood and tumor samples.

The origin of this receptor is a male donor with papillary thyroid cancer or a benign thyroid nodule (not recorded which). Some clones in this sample may be carry-over from other donors' samples. Sequencing was carried out using blood.

The CDR3 here is CASSIASSTGGRSYEQYF. CDR3 DNA sequence: TGTGCCAGTAGTATAGCCTCTTCGACAGGGGGCCGCTCCTACGAGCAGTACTTC. J is TRBJ2-7 and V is TRBV19, with 10 positions matching TRBD1. This CDR3 is built from 18 residues. Unmatched junction bases numbered 9, after V lost 1 base and J lost 0 bases. Germline-derived CDR1 and CDR2 are LNHDA and SQIVND (reference sequence).